This T cell receptor beta chain was retrieved from a study of blood T cell repertoires in COVID-19. Whole-study context: Acute and convalescent COVID-19 specimens originated in the United States, Italy and Spain. The cDNA or gDNA used as material had been derived from T cells, B-cell-depleted T cells, or PBMCs.

The CDR3 spans 14 residues. V was clipped by 8 bases and J by 5 bases, with 21 bases between them. The germline V gene has CDR1 GTSNPN and CDR2 SVGIG (reference sequence). The authors' processing: Estimates of nucleated cell counts were drawn from the amplification of reference gene primers. Using immunoSEQ multiplex PCR, the repertoire was profiled, and TCRdb retains in-frame clones only, with some absent. From that table come the V and J calls and clone size; the DNA was used to work out D and trimming. Of over 85,000 clones in the sample, more than 80% are singletons; the top ten hold 4% to 5.5%. The sample comprised peripheral blood. The clonotype was recovered from a human donor in a cohort sampled during active COVID-19. The chain is built from TRBV30 and TRBJ2-5, with D tentatively TRBD1 (5 bases). The CDR3 DNA reads TGTGCCGGCCAAGTGGGGCAATTTAGGGAGACCCAGTACTTC. Protein product: CAGQVGQFRETQYF.